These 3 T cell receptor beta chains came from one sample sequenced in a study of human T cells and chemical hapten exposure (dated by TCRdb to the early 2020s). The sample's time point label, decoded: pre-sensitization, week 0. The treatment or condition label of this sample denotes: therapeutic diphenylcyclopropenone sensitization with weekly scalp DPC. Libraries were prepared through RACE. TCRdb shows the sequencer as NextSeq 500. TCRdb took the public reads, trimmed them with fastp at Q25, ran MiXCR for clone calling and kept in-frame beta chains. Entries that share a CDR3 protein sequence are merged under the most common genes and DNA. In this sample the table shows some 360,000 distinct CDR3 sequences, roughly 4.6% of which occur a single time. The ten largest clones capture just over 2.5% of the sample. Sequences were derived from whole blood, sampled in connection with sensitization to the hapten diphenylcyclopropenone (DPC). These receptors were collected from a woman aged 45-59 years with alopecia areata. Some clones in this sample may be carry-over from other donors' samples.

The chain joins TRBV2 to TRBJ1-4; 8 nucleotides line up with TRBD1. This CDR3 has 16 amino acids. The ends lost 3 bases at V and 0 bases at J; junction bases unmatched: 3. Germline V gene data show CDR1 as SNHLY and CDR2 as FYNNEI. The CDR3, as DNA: TGTGCCAGCAGTGACAGGGGGCGTTCAACTAATGAAAAACTGTTTTTT. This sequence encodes CASSDRGRSTNEKLFF.

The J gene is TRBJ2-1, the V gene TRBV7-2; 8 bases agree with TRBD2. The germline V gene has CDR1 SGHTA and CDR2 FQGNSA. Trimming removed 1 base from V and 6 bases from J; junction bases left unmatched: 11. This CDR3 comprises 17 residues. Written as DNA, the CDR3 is TGTGCCAGCAGCTTAGACGGTGCAGCGGGAGAGGGCAATGAGCAGTTCTTC. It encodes CASSLDGAAGEGNEQFF.

The chain's CDR3 is CASSQTPGRRPVANVLTF. Here the CDR3 DNA reads TGTGCCAGCAGCCAAACCCCGGGACGCCGTCCCGTAGCCAACGTCCTGACTTTC. The rearrangement links TRBV3-1 to TRBJ2-6, with D tentatively TRBD1 or TRBD2 (5 bases each). CDR3 length equals 18 residues. Germline CDR1 is LGHDT and CDR2 is YNNKEL (reference sequence). V shed 2 bases and J shed 7 bases, with 21 bases lying between them.